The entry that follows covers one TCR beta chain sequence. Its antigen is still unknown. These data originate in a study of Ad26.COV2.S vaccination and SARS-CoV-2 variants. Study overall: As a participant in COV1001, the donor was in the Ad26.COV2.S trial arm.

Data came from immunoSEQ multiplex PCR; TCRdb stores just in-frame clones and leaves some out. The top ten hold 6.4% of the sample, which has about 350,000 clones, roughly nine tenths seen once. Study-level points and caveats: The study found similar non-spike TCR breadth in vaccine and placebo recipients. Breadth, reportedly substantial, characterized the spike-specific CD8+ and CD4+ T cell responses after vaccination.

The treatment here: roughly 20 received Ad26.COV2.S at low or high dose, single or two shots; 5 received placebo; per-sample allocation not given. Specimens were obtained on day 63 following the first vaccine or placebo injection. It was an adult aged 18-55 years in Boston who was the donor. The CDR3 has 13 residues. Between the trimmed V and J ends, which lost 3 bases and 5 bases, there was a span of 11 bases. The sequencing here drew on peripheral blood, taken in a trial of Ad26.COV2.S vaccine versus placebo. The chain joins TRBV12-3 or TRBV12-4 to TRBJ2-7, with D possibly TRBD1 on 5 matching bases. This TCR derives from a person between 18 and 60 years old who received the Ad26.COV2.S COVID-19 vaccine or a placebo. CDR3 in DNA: TGTGCCAGCAGTTTTTTCAGGGCCGACGAGCAGTACTTC. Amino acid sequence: CASSFFRADEQYF.